The 3 T cell receptor beta chains reported below all come from one sample, sequenced in a study of T-cell memory formation after mild COVID-19 (dated by TCRdb to the early 2020s). Libraries were made using 5' RACE. The sequencing machine was an Illumina NovaSeq 6000. TCRdb reprocessing: public reads trimmed at Q25 with fastp, clones called with MiXCR, in-frame beta chains kept. When rows share a CDR3 protein, they turn into one entry using the most common DNA and genes. This sample comprises about 420,000 distinct CDR3 sequences, under 25% of them detected only once. Clones ranked in the top ten supply about 12% of the sample. What was sequenced was PBMCs or a T cell subset sorted from them (not recorded which). Every receptor here comes from an adult woman who had mild COVID-19 (a few samples of this study predate the infection). The sample titles of this study are shuffled in the database, so cell type and time point are left out; the donor was told from shared clones.

This clonotype was counted many times. This rearrangement joins TRBV29-1 to TRBJ1-5; 8 bases are a match to TRBD1. Germline values: CDR1 SQVTM, CDR2 ANQGSEA. J gave up 5 bases and V 7 bases, and 10 bases lay outside the gene matches. The CDR3 length is 14 residues. The CDR3 nucleotides read TGCAGCGCTCAACAGGGGGGAGGAGATCAGCCCCAGCATTTT. Encoded protein: CSAQQGGGDQPQHF.

The V and J genes are TRBV27 and TRBJ2-1, with unresolved D. From germline, CDR1 is MNHEY and CDR2 SMNVEV (reference sequence). The V and J ends lost 3 bases and 5 bases respectively, with 5 bases between them. The CDR3 has 12 residues. The CDR3 loop reads CASSFSDNEQFF. The DNA for the CDR3 is TGTGCCAGCAGTTTTTCGGACAATGAGCAGTTCTTC.

This rearrangement joins TRBV7-2 to TRBJ2-7; 7 nucleotides align to TRBD2. With V trimmed by 5 bases and J by 2 bases, 15 bases remained unmatched. This CDR3 comprises 17 residues. Germline lookup yields CDR1 SGHTA and CDR2 FQGNSA. The CDR3 region is CASSHYLGGSIPYEQYF. The CDR3 coding sequence is TGTGCCAGCAGCCATTACCTAGGCGGGAGCATCCCCTACGAGCAGTACTTC. The variable domain in full, completed from reference TRBV7-2 and TRBJ2-7, reads GAGVSQSPSNKVTEKGKDVELRCDPISGHTALYWYRQSLGQGLEFLIYFQGNSAPDKSGLPSDRFSAERTGGSVSTLTIQRTQQEDSAVYLCASSHYLGGSIPYEQYFGPGTRLTVT.